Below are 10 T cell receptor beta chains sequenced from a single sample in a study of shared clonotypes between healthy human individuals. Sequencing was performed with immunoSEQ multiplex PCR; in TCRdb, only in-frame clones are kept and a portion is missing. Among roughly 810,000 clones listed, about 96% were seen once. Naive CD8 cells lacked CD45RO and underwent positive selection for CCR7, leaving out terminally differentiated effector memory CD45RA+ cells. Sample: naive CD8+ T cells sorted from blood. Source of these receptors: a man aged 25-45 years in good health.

The CDR3 region has the DNA TGTGCCAGCAGCCATAGTTGGGTAACGGGAAGCGGAACGCCTTACGAGCAGTACTTC. Encoded protein: CASSHSWVTGSGTPYEQYF. This chain uses TRBV7-9 with TRBJ2-7; weak D call: TRBD2 (5 bases). The CDR3 extends over 19 amino acids. Trimming removed 5 bases at V and 4 bases at J, with 30 bases between. In germline, CDR1 is SEHNR, CDR2 FQNEAQ (reference sequence).

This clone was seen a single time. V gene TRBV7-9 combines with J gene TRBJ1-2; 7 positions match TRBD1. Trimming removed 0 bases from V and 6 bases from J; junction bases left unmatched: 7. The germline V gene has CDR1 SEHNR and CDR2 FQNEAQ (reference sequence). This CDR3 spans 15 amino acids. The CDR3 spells CASSLAAGGKHGYTF. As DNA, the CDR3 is TGTGCCAGCAGCTTAGCGGCAGGGGGTAAGCATGGCTACACCTTC.

CDR3 DNA: TGCGCCAGCAGCTTGGCAGGGAATCCGGACGAGCAGTACTTC. Protein: CASSLAGNPDEQYF. The rearrangement uses TRBV5-1 and TRBJ2-7, with a possible D match to TRBD1 (5 bases). V dropped 0 bases and J dropped 5 bases, with 12 bases sitting between them. Germline CDR1 is SGHRS and CDR2 is YFSETQ. The CDR3 length is 14 residues.

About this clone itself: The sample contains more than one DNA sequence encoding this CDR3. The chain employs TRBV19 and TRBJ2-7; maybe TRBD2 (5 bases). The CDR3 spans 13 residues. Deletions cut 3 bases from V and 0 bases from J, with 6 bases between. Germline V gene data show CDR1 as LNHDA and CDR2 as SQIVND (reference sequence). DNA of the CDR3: TGTGCCAGTAGTATCGGACTCTCCTACGAGCAGTACTTC. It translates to CASSIGLSYEQYF.

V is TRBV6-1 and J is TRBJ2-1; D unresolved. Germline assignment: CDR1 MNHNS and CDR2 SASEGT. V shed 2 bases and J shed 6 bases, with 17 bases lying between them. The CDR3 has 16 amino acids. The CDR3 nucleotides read TGTGCCAGCAGTGAATGGTTAGGGTCAACGTCCAATGAGCAGTTCTTC. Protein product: CASSEWLGSTSNEQFF.

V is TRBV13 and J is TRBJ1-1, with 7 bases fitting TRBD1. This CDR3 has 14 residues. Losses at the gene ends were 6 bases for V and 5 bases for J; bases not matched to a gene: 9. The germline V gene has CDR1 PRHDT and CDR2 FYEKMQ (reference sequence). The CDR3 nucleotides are TGTGCCAGCAGTTTGCTGGGACAGAAGACTGAAGCTTTCTTT. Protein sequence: CASSLLGQKTEAFF.

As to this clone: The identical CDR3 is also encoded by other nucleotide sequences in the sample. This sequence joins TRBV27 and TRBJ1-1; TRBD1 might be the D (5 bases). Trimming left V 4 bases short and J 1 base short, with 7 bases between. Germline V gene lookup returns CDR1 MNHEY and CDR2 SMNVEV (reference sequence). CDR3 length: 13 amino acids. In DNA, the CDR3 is TGTGCCAGCAGTTCCACAGGGAACACTGAAGCTTTCTTT. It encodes CASSSTGNTEAFF.

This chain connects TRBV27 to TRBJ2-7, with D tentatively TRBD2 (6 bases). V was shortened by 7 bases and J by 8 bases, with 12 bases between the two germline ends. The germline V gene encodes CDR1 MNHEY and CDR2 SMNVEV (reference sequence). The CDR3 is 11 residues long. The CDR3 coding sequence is TGTGCCAGCACCCGGGGGTCGCAGCAGTACTTC. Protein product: CASTRGSQQYF.

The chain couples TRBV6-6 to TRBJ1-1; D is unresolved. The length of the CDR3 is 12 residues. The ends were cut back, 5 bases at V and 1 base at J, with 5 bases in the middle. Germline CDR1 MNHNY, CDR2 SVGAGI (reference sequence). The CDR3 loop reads CASSHKNTEAFF. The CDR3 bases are TGTGCCAGCAGTCACAAGAACACTGAAGCTTTCTTT.

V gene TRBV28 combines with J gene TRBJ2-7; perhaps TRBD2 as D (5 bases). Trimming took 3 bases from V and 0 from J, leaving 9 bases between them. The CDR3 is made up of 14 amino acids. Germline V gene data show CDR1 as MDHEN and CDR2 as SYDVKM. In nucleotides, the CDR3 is TGTGCCAGCAGTTTGAGGGAGAGCTCCTACGAGCAGTACTTC. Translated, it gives CASSLRESSYEQYF.